The source of this T cell receptor beta chain is a study of PD-L1 blockade in urothelial cancer. As for the study in general: Anywhere from 0 to 3 prior chemotherapy regimens had been received by patients.

This table comes from immunoSEQ multiplex PCR, and its TCRdb copy is limited to in-frame clones, with some not included. The sample has 30,000 to 35,000 clones, 84% seen once. V lost 2 bases and J 2 bases, leaving 15 bases between the germline ends. Germline values: CDR1 MGHRA, CDR2 YSYEKL. CDR3 length equals 16 residues. The source is a man aged 55 to 70 with urothelial cancer. The chain is built from TRBV4-1 and TRBJ1-2; no definite D call. Source: PBMCs, taken around atezolizumab (anti-PD-L1) treatment. DNA for the CDR3: TGCGCCAGCAGCCAAACCCGAGACATTGACAACTATGGCTACACCTTC. Translation gives CASSQTRDIDNYGYTF.